This TCR beta chain was identified during a study of shared clonotypes between healthy human individuals. TCRdb's table, derived via immunoSEQ multiplex PCR, lists solely in-frame clones and lacks some. The table includes around 2.3 million clones, under 97% detected once. Germline CDR1 SNHLY, CDR2 FYNNEI. V lost 4 bases and J lost 8, with 11 bases in between. The CDR3 spans 13 residues. Sequencing used naive CD4+ T cells sorted from blood. Subset meaning: CD45RA+ positively selected. The TCR sequence derives from a man aged 18-30 years in good health. The chain has TRBV2 and TRBJ1-4, with no clear D. The CDR3 bases are TGTGCCAGCAGTGGTGTATTCGAGGAAAAACTGTTTTTT. This encodes CASSGVFEEKLFF.